These 10 T cell receptor beta chains were sequenced from one sample in a study of blood T cells in healthy people across ages. Sample-barcoded 5' priming and a J-beta primer mix drove a second PCR of about 6 to 12 cycles. From the 5' RACE reads, TCRdb called clonotypes with MiXCR, one entry per CDR3 protein. The sample includes some 700,000 distinct CDR3 sequences, roughly two fifths seen only once; the top ten take less than 25%. The sample was blood. The source is a woman in her sixties or seventies in good health.

The chain uses TRBV12-3 or TRBV12-4 and TRBJ1-4; 7 positions agree with TRBD1. Unmatched junction bases numbered 4, after V lost 5 bases and J lost 7 bases. There are 13 residues in the CDR3. The CDR3 DNA follows: TGTGCCAGCAGTGCCAGGGGGGGTGAAAAACTGTTTTTT. Its protein is CASSARGGEKLFF.

The chain recombines TRBV5-1 with TRBJ2-1, with 9 bases aligning to TRBD2. The CDR3 loop spans 15 amino acids. V was clipped by 4 bases and J by 4 bases; unmatched bases: 6. Germline assignment: CDR1 SGHRS and CDR2 YFSETQ. CDR3: CASSPRTSVYNEQFF. The CDR3 nucleotides read TGCGCCAGCAGCCCCCGGACTAGCGTTTACAATGAGCAGTTCTTC.

The table lists this clonotype with a few counts. The chain joins TRBV3-1 to TRBJ2-1, with TRBD2 matching 9 bases. CDR1 and CDR2 (germline): LGHDT, YNNKEL (reference sequence). V gave up 0 bases and J gave up 9 bases; unmatched junction bases: 6. CDR3 size: 15 residues. The CDR3 loop is CASSQDSSGVGEQFF. CDR3 nucleotides: TGTGCCAGCAGCCAAGATTCTAGCGGGGTGGGTGAGCAGTTCTTC.

A word on this clonotype: This may come from a read error, since a much larger clone is one base off. The chain's CDR3 is CASSSGQSYEQFF. The CDR3 region has the DNA TGTGCCAGCAGCTCAGGACAGTCCTACGAGCAGTTCTTC. This chain joins TRBV7-9 and TRBJ2-1, with D possibly TRBD1 on 6 matching bases. This CDR3 has 13 residues. The germline V and J ends were trimmed by 4 bases and 10 bases, with 14 bases remaining between them. CDR1 and CDR2 (germline): SEHNR, FQNEAQ (reference sequence).

The chain combines TRBV16 with TRBJ1-2; possibly TRBD1 for D (5 bases). Germline V gives CDR1 KGHSY, CDR2 FQNENV. This CDR3 is built from 16 residues. V lost 7 bases and J 8 bases, leaving 26 bases between the germline ends. Here the CDR3 reads CASTLSTTEWFGGYTF. The DNA of the CDR3 is TGTGCCAGCACACTATCGACGACAGAGTGGTTCGGAGGCTACACCTTC.

This clonotype has a handful of counts. CDR3 amino acids: CASSLPLAGYTF. DNA of the CDR3: TGTGCCAGCAGCCTCCCTCTGGCAGGCTACACCTTC. The rearrangement links TRBV7-9 to TRBJ1-2, with unresolved D. The V and J ends lost 5 bases and 8 bases respectively, with 12 bases between them. This CDR3 region has 12 residues. Germline CDR1 and CDR2: SEHNR and FQNEAQ (reference sequence).

The table lists this clonotype with a few counts. This chain links TRBV3-1 with TRBJ1-5; a possible D gene is TRBD1 (6 bases). V was trimmed by 1 base and J by 2 bases, leaving 9 bases between them. The germline CDR1 and CDR2 sequences are LGHDT and YNNKEL (reference sequence). CDR3 length: 15 amino acids. CDR3 coding DNA: TGTGCCAGCAGCCAAGTTGGGGGCGGCAATCAGCCCCAGCATTTT. Translating it yields CASSQVGGGNQPQHF.

This clonotype was seen at least ten times. This chain uses TRBV27 with TRBJ2-3; D perhaps matches TRBD1 (6 bases). V lost 6 bases and J lost 4, with 11 bases in between. There are 13 residues in the CDR3. Germline CDR1 and CDR2: MNHEY and SMNVEV (reference sequence). CDR3 nucleotides: TGTGCCAGCAGCGTAGGGGGTGCAGATACGCAGTATTTT. It encodes CASSVGGADTQYF.

The chain couples TRBV20-1 to TRBJ1-1; D unresolved. Trimming stripped 4 bases from V and 1 base from J, with 13 bases between. CDR1 is DFQATT and CDR2 is SNEGSKA in the germline V gene (reference sequence). This CDR3 is built from 14 residues. The CDR3 loop reads CSAIHPARNTEAFF. The CDR3 coding sequence is TGCAGTGCTATCCATCCGGCTAGGAACACTGAAGCTTTCTTT.

The table lists this clonotype with a few counts. The CDR3, as DNA: TGTGCCAGCAGTTTTACCGGCAGGGCAGACATTCAGTACTTC. Protein product: CASSFTGRADIQYF. The gene calls are TRBV27 and TRBJ2-4, with D possibly matching TRBD1 (5 bases). Between the trimmed V and J ends, which lost 3 bases and 8 bases, there was a span of 14 bases. Germline CDR1 reads MNHEY; CDR2 reads SMNVEV (reference sequence). This CDR3 is built from 14 residues.